This passage covers 8 T cell receptor beta chains from one sample sequenced in a study of OX40 agonist ivuxolimab in advanced cancers. The method was immunoSEQ multiplex PCR; TCRdb's version includes in-frame clones alone and lacks a portion of them. Counted here are approximately 79,000 clones, 86% occurring once; the ten biggest clones make up over 0.75%. The sequencing here drew on CD4+ or CD8+ T cells sorted from blood, taken in a trial of the OX40 agonist ivuxolimab. These receptors originate from an adult with an advanced solid tumor such as melanoma, head and neck, liver or kidney cancer.

The chain is built from TRBV9 and TRBJ2-7; D unresolved. Germline CDR1 and CDR2: SGDLS and YYNGEE. V shed 3 bases and J shed 1 base, with 8 bases lying between them. This CDR3 is built from 13 residues. CDR3 in DNA: TGTGCCAGCAGCGCGTTGGGATCCTACGAGCAGTACTTC. Protein sequence: CASSALGSYEQYF.

The chain is built from TRBV10-2 and TRBJ1-5, with D perhaps TRBD1 (5 bases). Trimming pared 6 bases from V and 4 bases from J, leaving 13 bases between. The CDR3 has 14 amino acids. CDR1 is WSHSY and CDR2 is SAAADI in the germline V gene. The CDR3 protein is CASSPGRVNQPQHF. CDR3 nucleotide sequence: TGCGCCAGCAGCCCGGGACGGGTAAATCAGCCCCAGCATTTT.

The rearrangement uses TRBV6-1 and TRBJ2-7, with D possibly TRBD1 on 6 matching bases. Germline V lookup: CDR1 MNHNS, CDR2 SASEGT. CDR3 length equals 13 residues. Trimming removed 10 bases at V and 2 bases at J, with 15 bases between. This CDR3 reads CATRLGAAYEQYF. The CDR3 DNA reads as TGTGCCACCCGACTGGGGGCGGCCTACGAGCAGTACTTC.

The chain recombines TRBV6-5 with TRBJ2-7; TRBD1 is a possible D gene (5 bases). Germline values: CDR1 MNHEY, CDR2 SVGAGI. This CDR3 spans 13 amino acids. Deletions cut 2 bases from V and 6 bases from J, with 11 bases between. The DNA for the CDR3 is TGTGCCAGCAGTTACACCCAGGGTTCCGAGCAGTACTTC. Its translation: CASSYTQGSEQYF.

The J gene is TRBJ1-2, the V gene TRBV7-8, with 9 positions matching TRBD1. There are 12 residues in the CDR3. Germline-derived CDR1 and CDR2 are SGHVS and FQNEAQ. V shed 5 bases, J shed 6 bases, and the junction held 1 base outside the gene matches. The CDR3 protein is CASSRTGDGYTF. The CDR3 bases are TGTGCCAGCAGCCGGACAGGGGATGGCTACACCTTC.

In this sample, this clone turned up once. The chain joins TRBV2 to TRBJ1-2, with a tentative D call TRBD1 (6 bases). Trimming pared 7 bases from V and 7 bases from J, leaving 13 bases between. The CDR3 is 12 amino acids. CDR1 is SNHLY, CDR2 FYNNEI, per germline. CDR3 DNA sequence: TGTGCCAGCACCGGAAGGGGGTCTGGCTACACCTTC. Translating gives CASTGRGSGYTF.

The chain carries TRBV6-6 and TRBJ2-5; no clear D. V lost 6 bases to trimming and J lost 2 bases, with 4 bases between them. CDR3 length: 11 residues. CDR1 and CDR2 from the germline V gene are MNHNY and SVGAGI (reference sequence). CDR3 protein: CASSQQETQYF. The CDR3 region has the DNA TGTGCCAGCAGCCAACAAGAGACCCAGTACTTC.

The chain carries TRBV7-2 and TRBJ2-7; 9 positions agree with TRBD2. CDR1 is SGHTA and CDR2 is FQGNSA in the germline V gene. The CDR3 consists of 15 residues. V was pared by 3 bases and J by 6 bases, with 9 bases of the junction left unmatched. The CDR3 spells CASSFRGVAGVEQYF. CDR3 sequence (DNA): TGTGCCAGCAGCTTCCGGGGGGTAGCGGGAGTCGAGCAGTACTTC.